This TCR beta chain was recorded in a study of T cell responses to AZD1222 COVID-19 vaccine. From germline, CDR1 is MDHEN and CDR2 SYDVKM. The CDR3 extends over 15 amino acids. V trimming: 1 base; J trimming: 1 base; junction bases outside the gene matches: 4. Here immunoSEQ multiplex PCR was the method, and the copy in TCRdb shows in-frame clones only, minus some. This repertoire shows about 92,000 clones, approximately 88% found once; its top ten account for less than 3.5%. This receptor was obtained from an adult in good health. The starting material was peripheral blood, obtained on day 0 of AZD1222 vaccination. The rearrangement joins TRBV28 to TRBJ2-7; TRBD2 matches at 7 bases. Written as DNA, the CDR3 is TGTGCCAGCAGTTTATCGCGGGGAGGGTCCTACGAGCAGTACTTC. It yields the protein CASSLSRGGSYEQYF.